The rows below give T cell receptor beta chains drawn from one sample of a study of cytomegalovirus exposure and HLA in healthy donors. Clones were sequenced by immunoSEQ multiplex PCR, and TCRdb holds only the in-frame ones, with some missing. The sample has about 310,000 clones, around 90% seen once. Input material: PBMCs. The receptors derive from a man under 40 in good health and CMV-seronegative. The CDR3 runs from the conserved cysteine through the conserved F or W. The D gene is left open where the match is weak. Clone size, where shown, is once, few, many, or a class for clones that have expanded.

clone_size | j_call | d_call | v_call | cdr3_nt | cdr3_aa
NA | TRBJ2-2 | NA | TRBV4-1 | TGCGCCAGCAGCCAAGATCCAGCGGGCCTCACCGGGGAGCTGTTTTTT | CASSQDPAGLTGELFF
NA | TRBJ2-3 | TRBD2 | TRBV5-4 | TGTGCCAGCAGCCCGGGACTAGCGCTCACAGATACGCAGTATTTT | CASSPGLALTDTQYF
NA | TRBJ2-1 | TRBD2 | TRBV29-1 | TGCAGCGTTGCTAGGGTGGGTACTAGCGGGGCCTACAATGAGCAGTTCTTC | CSVARVGTSGAYNEQFF
NA | TRBJ1-1 | NA | TRBV2 | TGTGCCAGCAGTGAATGGGCGGGAACGGATCCCATGAACACTGAAGCTTTCTTT | CASSEWAGTDPMNTEAFF
NA | TRBJ1-1 | NA | TRBV5-4 | TGTGCCAGCAGCTTGGGTCGGGATGGTTCTAAAGCTTTCTTT | CASSLGRDGSKAFF
NA | TRBJ2-7 | TRBD1 | TRBV6-6 | TGTGCCAGCAGTTACCCGCCCGCGACAGGGACCTACGAGCAGTACTTC | CASSYPPATGTYEQYF
NA | TRBJ1-1 | NA | TRBV10-1 | TGCGCCAGCAGTGAGTCGTCGGCAGGGACTCTAGCTTTCTTT | CASSESSAGTLAFF
NA | TRBJ1-2 | NA | TRBV30 | TGTGCCTGGAGTTTACCTCAACCCGGGAACTATGGCTACACCTTC | CAWSLPQPGNYGYTF
NA | TRBJ2-5 | TRBD2 | TRBV14 | TGTGCCAGCAGCCAAGGGTGGGGACTAGGGGAGACCCAGTACTTC | CASSQGWGLGETQYF
NA | TRBJ2-7 | NA | TRBV6-6 | TGTGCCAGCAGTTACTCGCGGGACGTCTACGAGCAGTACTTC | CASSYSRDVYEQYF
NA | TRBJ2-7 | NA | TRBV9 | TGTGCCAGCAGCGTAGAGGCGGGGAGGACCTACGAGCAGTACTTC | CASSVEAGRTYEQYF
NA | TRBJ1-2 | NA | TRBV7-9 | TGTGCCAGCAGCGCCCGTAGGGGCTATGGCTACACCTTC | CASSARRGYGYTF
NA | TRBJ2-2 | TRBD2 | TRBV2 | TGTGCCAGGGAGACTAGCGGGGGCCCCTCGAACACCGGGGAGCTGTTTTTT | CARETSGGPSNTGELFF
once | TRBJ1-3 | NA | TRBV12-5 | TGTGCTAGTGGAAGCGGGACACGGGCCCGCTCTGGAAACACCATATATTTT | CASGSGTRARSGNTIYF
NA | TRBJ1-1 | TRBD1 | TRBV10-3 | TGTGCCATCAGTGAAGGGGACAGGGGAGCTTTCTTT | CAISEGDRGAFF
NA | TRBJ2-7 | NA | TRBV27 | TGTGCCAGCAGCACTATAGGAGAAACCTCCGAGCAGTACTTC | CASSTIGETSEQYF
NA | TRBJ1-1 | NA | TRBV5-1 | TGCGCCAGCAGCCTACACGGCCCAAGGGCGGGGAACACTGAAGCTTTCTTT | CASSLHGPRAGNTEAFF
NA | TRBJ1-6 | TRBD1 | TRBV7-6 | TGTGCCAGCAGCCTACTTGACAGGGGGCGAGATTCACCCCTCCACTTT | CASSLLDRGRDSPLHF
NA | TRBJ2-3 | TRBD2 | TRBV10-1 | TGCGCCAGCAGTGATCCTAGCGGGGGCACAGATACGCAGTATTTT | CASSDPSGGTDTQYF
once | TRBJ2-7 | TRBD1 | TRBV7-2 | TGTGCCAGCAGCTTAGCGGGGACAGGGGATCCCTACGAGCAGTACTTC | CASSLAGTGDPYEQYF
NA | TRBJ1-2 | TRBD1 | TRBV5-1 | TGCGCCAGCAGGATGGACAGGGAGGGTGGCTACACCTTC | CASRMDREGGYTF
NA | TRBJ2-7 | TRBD2 | TRBV6-1 | TGTGCCAGCAGTGAAACCAGCGGGGGATTCCCCTACGAGCAGTACTTC | CASSETSGGFPYEQYF
NA | TRBJ2-1 | TRBD1 | TRBV10-1 | TGCGCCAGCAGTGATTATGGGACAGGGGGTACAAATGAGCAGTTCTTC | CASSDYGTGGTNEQFF
NA | TRBJ2-3 | TRBD2 | TRBV18 | TGTGCCAGCTCACCAAAGACTAGCCCCTGGAAAGATACGCAGTATTTT | CASSPKTSPWKDTQYF
NA | TRBJ2-7 | NA | TRBV6-1 | TGTGCCAGTGAGGAGTCCTACGAGCAGTACTTC | CASEESYEQYF
NA | TRBJ2-6 | NA | TRBV28 | TGTGCCAGCAGCTCAGGAGGCTCTGGGGCCAACGTCCTGACTTTC | CASSSGGSGANVLTF
NA | TRBJ1-1 | TRBD1 | TRBV7-9 | TGTGCCAGCAGCCACCCGACCCGGACAGGACCAATCGCCGGGTATGAAGCTTTCTTT | CASSHPTRTGPIAGYEAFF
NA | TRBJ1-1 | NA | TRBV7-9 | TGTGCCAGCAGCTTAAAGGGGAATAGGAACACTGAAGCTTTCTTT | CASSLKGNRNTEAFF
NA | TRBJ1-2 | NA | TRBV9 | TGTGCCAGCAGCTTGCAGACAAATATTAACTATGGCTACACCTTC | CASSLQTNINYGYTF
NA | TRBJ2-7 | TRBD1 | TRBV4-1 | TGCGCCAGCAGCCAAAGCCGGGACAGGGACCCGTACTTC | CASSQSRDRDPYF
once | TRBJ1-2 | NA | TRBV7-9 | TGTGCCAGCAGCCTCCTGGGGGCAGGGGACTATGGCTACACCTTC | CASSLLGAGDYGYTF
few | TRBJ1-6 | NA | TRBV2 | TGTGCCAGCAGTGACCCAGGGGTTCCCCTCCACTTT | CASSDPGVPLHF
NA | TRBJ2-7 | NA | TRBV19 | TGTGCCAGTAGCCCAGGGTTCGGCGAGCAGTACTTC | CASSPGFGEQYF
NA | TRBJ1-1 | NA | TRBV7-9 | TGTGCCAGCAGCTTAGCATCTAGTAGGCAGGAAGCTTTCTTT | CASSLASSRQEAFF
NA | TRBJ2-1 | TRBD2 | TRBV5-1 | TGCGCCAGCAGTCAGCTAGCGGGGACCTACAATGAGCAGTTCTTC | CASSQLAGTYNEQFF
NA | TRBJ2-7 | NA | TRBV10-2 | TGCGCCAGCAGTGACCCCGCTATGAGCTCCTACGAGCAGTACTTC | CASSDPAMSSYEQYF
NA | TRBJ2-1 | TRBD2 | TRBV6-5 | TGTGCCAGCAGTTCACTAGCGGGGGTAGCCAATGAGCAGTTCTTC | CASSSLAGVANEQFF
NA | TRBJ1-3 | NA | TRBV11-2 | TGTGCCAGCAGCTTAGAGAGTGGAAACACCATATATTTT | CASSLESGNTIYF
NA | TRBJ2-3 | NA | TRBV2 | TGTGCCAGCAGGGAACCCGTCCCGACTAGCACAGATACGCAGTATTTT | CASREPVPTSTDTQYF
NA | TRBJ2-6 | NA | TRBV19 | TGTGCCAGTAGTATAGTCGGGGTTGGGGCCAACGTCCTGACTTTC | CASSIVGVGANVLTF
once | TRBJ1-5 | TRBD1 | TRBV27 | TGTGCCAGCCGCGCAGGGGGCGGGCGTCAGCCCCAGCATTTT | CASRAGGGRQPQHF
NA | TRBJ1-5 | NA | TRBV12-5 | TGTGCTAGTGGTTTCTTAATTGAGCCCCAGCATTTT | CASGFLIEPQHF
NA | TRBJ1-3 | TRBD1 | TRBV18 | TGTGCCAGCTCACCGGGACAGGCGATCTCTGGAAACACCATATATTTT | CASSPGQAISGNTIYF
NA | TRBJ1-1 | NA | TRBV13 | TGTGCCAGCAGCTTAGTCCTGATGGAGGCGAACACTGAAGCTTTCTTT | CASSLVLMEANTEAFF
few | TRBJ2-3 | TRBD2 | TRBV6-4 | TGTGCCAGCAGTGTATCGGATAGCGGGGGGACTACGCAGTATTTT | CASSVSDSGGTTQYF
NA | TRBJ2-3 | NA | TRBV11-3 | TGTGCCAGCAGCCAGGGGGCGGGGGAGGCAGATACGCAGTATTTT | CASSQGAGEADTQYF
NA | TRBJ2-5 | TRBD2 | TRBV13 | TGTGCCAGCAGCCCCCGGAGTAGCGGGGGGGCCTTCGCGACCCAGTACTTC | CASSPRSSGGAFATQYF
NA | TRBJ2-7 | TRBD1 | TRBV14 | TGTGCCAGCAGCTTGCCGGGACAGGGGCTAGACGAGCAGTACTTC | CASSLPGQGLDEQYF
NA | TRBJ2-2 | TRBD1 | TRBV11-3 | TGTGCCAGCAGCGTTAGAGGGACAGCGAACACCGGGGAGCTGTTTTTT | CASSVRGTANTGELFF
NA | TRBJ1-1 | TRBD1 | TRBV29-1 | TGCAGCCATTCCGGGACAGGGTACAATGAAGCTTTCTTT | CSHSGTGYNEAFF
NA | TRBJ1-1 | NA | TRBV12-5 | TGTGCTAGTGGTTTGGTCGGAGGGACTGAAGCTTTCTTT | CASGLVGGTEAFF
NA | TRBJ1-1 | TRBD1 | TRBV2 | TGTGCCAGCAGTGAAACAAGAGGGACAGGGCGAGAAGCTTTCTTT | CASSETRGTGREAFF